This TCR beta chain was identified in a study of blood T cell repertoires in COVID-19. The wider study: PBMCs, B-cell-depleted T cells, or T cells were the source of the cDNA or gDNA that made up the material.

Clones were read by immunoSEQ multiplex PCR, and TCRdb kept only the in-frame ones, dropping some. This sample yields about 150,000 clones, of which 87% are seen a single time; about 5.7% belongs to the top ten. From germline, CDR1 is LGHDT and CDR2 YNNKEL (reference sequence). Trimming removed 8 bases from V and 1 base from J, with 9 bases in between. The CDR3 has 12 residues. V gene TRBV3-1 (or the pseudogene TRBV3-2) combines with J gene TRBJ2-7; D remains ambiguous. This sequence was found in a man of 80 years or more with acute or convalescent COVID-19. Source material: peripheral blood. The DNA of the CDR3 is TGTGCCAGCGGGCTGTCTTCCTACGAGCAGTACTTC. Translating gives CASGLSSYEQYF.